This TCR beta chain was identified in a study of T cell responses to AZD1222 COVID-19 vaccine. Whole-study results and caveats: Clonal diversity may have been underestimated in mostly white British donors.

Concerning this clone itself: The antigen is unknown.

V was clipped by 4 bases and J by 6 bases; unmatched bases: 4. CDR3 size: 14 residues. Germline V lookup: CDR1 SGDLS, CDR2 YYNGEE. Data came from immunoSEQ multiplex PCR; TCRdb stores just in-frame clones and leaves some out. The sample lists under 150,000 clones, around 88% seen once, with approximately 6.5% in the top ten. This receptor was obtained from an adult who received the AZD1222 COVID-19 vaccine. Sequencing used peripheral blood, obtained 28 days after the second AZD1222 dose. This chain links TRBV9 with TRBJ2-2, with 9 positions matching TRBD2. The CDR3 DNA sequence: TGTGCCAGCAGCCCTCGCGGGGGGGCCGGGGAGCTGTTTTTT. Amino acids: CASSPRGGAGELFF.